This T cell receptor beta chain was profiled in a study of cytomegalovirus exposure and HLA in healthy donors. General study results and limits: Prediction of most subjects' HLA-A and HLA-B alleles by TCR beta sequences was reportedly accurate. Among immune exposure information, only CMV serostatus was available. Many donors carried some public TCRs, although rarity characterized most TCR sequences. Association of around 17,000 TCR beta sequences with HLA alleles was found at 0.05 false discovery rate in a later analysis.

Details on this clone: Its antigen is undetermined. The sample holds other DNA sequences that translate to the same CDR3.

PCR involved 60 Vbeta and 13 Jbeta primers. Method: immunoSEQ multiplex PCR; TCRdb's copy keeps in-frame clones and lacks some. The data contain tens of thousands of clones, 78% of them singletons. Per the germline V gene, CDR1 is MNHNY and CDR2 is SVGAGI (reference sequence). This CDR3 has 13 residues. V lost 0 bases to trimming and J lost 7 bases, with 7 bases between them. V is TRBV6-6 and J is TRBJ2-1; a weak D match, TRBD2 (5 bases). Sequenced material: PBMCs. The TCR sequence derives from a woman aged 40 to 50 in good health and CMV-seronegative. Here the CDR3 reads CASSYSRGNEQFF. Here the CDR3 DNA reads TGTGCCAGCAGTTACTCGAGAGGGAATGAGCAGTTCTTC.